Sequencing of this TCR beta chain was carried out in a study of cytomegalovirus exposure and HLA in healthy donors. Study-level results: Researchers counted around 160 TCR beta chains as cytomegalovirus-associated. Donor immune exposure was known only as CMV serostatus.

Notes on this clone: Antigen unknown. The germline gene is not matched at one end of the junction; a read error may be the cause.

The PCR made use of 60 Vbeta and 13 Jbeta primers. Produced via immunoSEQ multiplex PCR; TCRdb's table is partial and in-frame only. The data show 95,000 to 150,000 clones, 75% to 85% seen once. CDR1 and CDR2 (germline): SSHAT, FNYEAQ (reference sequence). The CDR3 totals 15 residues. The chain is built from TRBV7-7 and TRBJ2-2; tentative D call: TRBD1 (6 bases). Source material: PBMCs. This clonotype was sampled from a man between 40 and 49 years old in good health and CMV-seronegative. CDR3 residues: CASSKDSPNTGELFF. DNA of the CDR3: TGTGCTAGCAGCAAGGACAGTCCCAACACCGGGGAGCTGTTTTTT.